The sequence of this T cell receptor beta chain was determined in a study of T cell changes during pregnancy in multiple sclerosis. Some clones are missing from TCRdb's copy, which holds only in-frame ones; the method was immunoSEQ multiplex PCR. There are about 52,000 clones in the sample; approximately 92% occur only once, and less than 0.25% lies in the top ten. CDR1 is MDHEN and CDR2 is SYDVKM in the germline V gene. V lost 5 bases, J lost 1 base, and 15 bases lay in between. CDR3 size: 16 residues. The rearrangement links TRBV28 to TRBJ2-4; D is perhaps TRBD2 (6 bases). This specimen was CD4+ T cells from peripheral blood mononuclear cells, taken in the third trimester of pregnancy. The receptor's source is a female donor with multiple sclerosis, enrolled in a pregnancy study. The CDR3 loop reads CASSRPLSGAKNIQYF. CDR3 in DNA: TGTGCCAGCAGTCGACCCTTAAGCGGGGCCAAAAACATTCAGTACTTC.